This TCR beta chain came from a study of control samples from healthy donors and cancer patients (dated by TCRdb to 2018 to 2020). Comments on this clone: Its antigen is not yet known. No much larger clone exists at a distance of one base, and base qualities are not known.

The library came from the immunoSEQ multiplex PCR assay. The table comes from immuneACCESS by way of TCRdb, which keeps in-frame sequences with V and J called. Part of the clones is missing from these tables; in studies checked, under half for an unresolved V gene and the rest for unknown reasons. In this sample the table shows about 110,000 clones, around nine tenths of which occur a single time. Of the sample, 17% is held by the ten largest clones. The CDR3 covers 14 residues, taking in both the cysteine and the phenylalanine. Of all the DNA, just the CDR3 is kept, 42 bases in frame from base 1. Per the germline V gene, SGDLS is the CDR1 and YYNGEE is the CDR2. V and J lose 0 bases and 6 bases, and a span of 7 bases separates them.

The sequence was obtained from a woman in her fifties or sixties in good health. The V gene is TRBV9 and the J gene is TRBJ1-6; the D gene identity is not certain. Specimen: blood. The DNA sequence is given as TGTGCCAGCAGCGTAGAAGCAGGTAATTCACCCCTCCACTTT. Translated, this is CASSVEAGNSPLHF. Supplemented by the reference TRBV9 and TRBJ1-6 proteins around the CDR3, the complete variable domain is DSGVTQTPKHLITATGQRVTLRCSPRSGDLSVYWYQQSLDQGLQFLIQYYNGEERAKGNILERFSAQQFPDLHSELNLSSLELGDSALYFCASSVEAGNSPLHFGNGTRLTVT.